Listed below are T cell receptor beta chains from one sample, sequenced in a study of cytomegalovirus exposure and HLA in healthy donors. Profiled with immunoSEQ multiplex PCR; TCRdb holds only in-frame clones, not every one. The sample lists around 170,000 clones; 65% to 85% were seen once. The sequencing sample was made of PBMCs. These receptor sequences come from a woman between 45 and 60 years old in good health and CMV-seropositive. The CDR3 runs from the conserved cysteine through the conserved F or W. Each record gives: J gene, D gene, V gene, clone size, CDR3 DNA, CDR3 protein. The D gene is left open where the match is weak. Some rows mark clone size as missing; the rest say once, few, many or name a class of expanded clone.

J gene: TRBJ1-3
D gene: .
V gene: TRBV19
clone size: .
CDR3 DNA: TGTGCCAGTAGTACAGGCGACTCTGGAAACACCATATATTTT
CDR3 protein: CASSTGDSGNTIYF

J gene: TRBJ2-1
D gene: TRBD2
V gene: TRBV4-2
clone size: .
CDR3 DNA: TGTGCCAGCAGCCCCAGCGCGGCTAGCGGGAGCTATGAGCAGTTCTTC
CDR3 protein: CASSPSAASGSYEQFF

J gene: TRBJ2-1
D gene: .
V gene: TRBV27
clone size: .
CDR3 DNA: TGTGCCAGCAGGGCTAGCAGATACAATGAGCAGTTCTTC
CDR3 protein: CASRASRYNEQFF

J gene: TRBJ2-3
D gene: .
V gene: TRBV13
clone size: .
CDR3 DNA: TGTGCCAGCAGCTTTGAGCGGAGCACAGATACGCAGTATTTT
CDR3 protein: CASSFERSTDTQYF

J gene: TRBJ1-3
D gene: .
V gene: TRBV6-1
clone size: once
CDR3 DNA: TGTGCCAGCAGTCCTGTCGACAGCGCTGGAAACACCATATATTTT
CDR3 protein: CASSPVDSAGNTIYF

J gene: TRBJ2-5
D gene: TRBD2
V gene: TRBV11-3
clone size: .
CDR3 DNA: TGTGCCAGCAGCTTAGGAGCTAGCGGGGGCCAAGAGACCCAGTACTTC
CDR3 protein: CASSLGASGGQETQYF

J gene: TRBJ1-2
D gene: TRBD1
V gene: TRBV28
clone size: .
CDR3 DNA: TGTGCCAGCAGCTCAGGGGGGACAGGGAACTATGGCTACACCTTC
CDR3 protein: CASSSGGTGNYGYTF

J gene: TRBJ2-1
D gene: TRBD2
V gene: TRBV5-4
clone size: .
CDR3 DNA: TGTGCCAGCAGCTTGGAAGGCAGCGGGGGGGCCCGGGAGCAGTTCTTC
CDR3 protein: CASSLEGSGGAREQFF

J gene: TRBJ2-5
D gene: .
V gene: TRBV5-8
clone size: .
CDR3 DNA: TGTGCCAGCAGCTTGGCGGCGGGCTTGCGAGAGACCCAGTACTTC
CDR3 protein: CASSLAAGLRETQYF

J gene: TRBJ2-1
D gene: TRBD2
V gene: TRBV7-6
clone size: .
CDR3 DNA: TGTGCCAGCAAGGGCGGGAGCGCCTACAATGAGCAGTTCTTC
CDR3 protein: CASKGGSAYNEQFF

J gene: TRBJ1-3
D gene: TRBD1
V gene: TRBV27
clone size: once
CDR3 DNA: TGTGCCAGTCGGGACAGGAGTGGTGGAAACACCATATATTTT
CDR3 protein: CASRDRSGGNTIYF

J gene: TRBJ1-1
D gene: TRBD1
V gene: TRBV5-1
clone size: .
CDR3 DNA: TGCGCCAGCAGCCGGGACAGCTTGAACACTGAAGCTTTCTTT
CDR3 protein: CASSRDSLNTEAFF

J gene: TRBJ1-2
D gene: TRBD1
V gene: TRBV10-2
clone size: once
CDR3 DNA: TGCGCCAGCAGTGAGGGACAGGGCCGTTTCTATGGCTACACCTTC
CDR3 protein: CASSEGQGRFYGYTF

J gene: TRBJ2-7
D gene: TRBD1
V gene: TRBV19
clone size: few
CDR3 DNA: TGTGCCAGTAGTACCCGGGACAGCAGGTACGAGCAGTACTTC
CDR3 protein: CASSTRDSRYEQYF

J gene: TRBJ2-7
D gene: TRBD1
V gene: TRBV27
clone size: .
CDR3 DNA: TGTGCCAGCAGTTTTCGTGGGACAGGCAACTACGAGCAGTACTTC
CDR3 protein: CASSFRGTGNYEQYF

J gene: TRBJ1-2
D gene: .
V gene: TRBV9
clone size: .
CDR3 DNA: TGTGCCAGTTCAGAGGGAACTAACTATGGCTACACCTTC
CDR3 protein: CASSEGTNYGYTF

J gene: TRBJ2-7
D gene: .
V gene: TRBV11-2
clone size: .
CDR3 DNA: TGTGCCAGCAGCTTAGTGAGGGGGGGTAACGAGCAGTACTTC
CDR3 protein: CASSLVRGGNEQYF

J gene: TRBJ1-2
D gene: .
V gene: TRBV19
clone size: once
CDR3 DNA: TGTGCCAGTAGTATACTAGGGGGAAGGGGCTATGGCTACACCTTC
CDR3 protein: CASSILGGRGYGYTF

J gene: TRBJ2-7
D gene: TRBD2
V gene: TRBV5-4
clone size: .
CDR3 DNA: TGTGCCAGCAGTCTGCCGGGAGGAAGCTACGAGCAGTACTTC
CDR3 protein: CASSLPGGSYEQYF

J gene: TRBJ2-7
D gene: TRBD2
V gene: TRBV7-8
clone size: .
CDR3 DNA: TGTGCCAGCAGTTGGCGGGAGAATCGAATCGAGCAGTACTTC
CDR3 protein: CASSWRENRIEQYF

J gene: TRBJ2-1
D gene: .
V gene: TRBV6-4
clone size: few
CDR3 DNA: TGTGCCAGCAGTGACTGGACTACCTCCAATGAGCAGTTCTTC
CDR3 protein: CASSDWTTSNEQFF

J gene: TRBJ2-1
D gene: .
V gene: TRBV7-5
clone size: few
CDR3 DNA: TGTGCCAGAAGTTTTAGACGGACTAGCGGATACAATGAGCAGTTCTTC
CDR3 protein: CARSFRRTSGYNEQFF

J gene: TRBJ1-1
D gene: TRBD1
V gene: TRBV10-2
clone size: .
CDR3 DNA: TGCGCCAGCACCAACAGGGGAAACACTGAAGCTTTCTTT
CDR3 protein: CASTNRGNTEAFF

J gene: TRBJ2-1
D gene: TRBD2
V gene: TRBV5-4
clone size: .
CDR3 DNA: TGTGCCAGCAGCTTTCCCATTAGCGGGGCCAATGAGCAGTTCTTC
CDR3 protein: CASSFPISGANEQFF

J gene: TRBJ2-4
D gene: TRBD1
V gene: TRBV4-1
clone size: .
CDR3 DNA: TGCGCCAGCAGCCAAGGCGGTGTAGGGACAGGGAGGGACAGAAACATTCAGTACTTC
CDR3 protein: CASSQGGVGTGRDRNIQYF

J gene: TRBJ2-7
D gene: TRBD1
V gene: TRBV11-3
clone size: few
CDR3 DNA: TGTGCCAGCAGCAAATGGACAGGGACCGGGGACGAGCAGTACTTC
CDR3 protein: CASSKWTGTGDEQYF

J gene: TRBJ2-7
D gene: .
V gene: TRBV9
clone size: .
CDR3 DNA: TGTGCCAGCAGCGCCTTGAAGGGGGCGGGGGGCGAGCAGTACTTC
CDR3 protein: CASSALKGAGGEQYF

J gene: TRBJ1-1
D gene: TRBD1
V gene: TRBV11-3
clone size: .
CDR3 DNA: TGTGCCAGCAGCACCTGGGACAGGGAAATGAACACTGAAGCTTTCTTT
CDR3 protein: CASSTWDREMNTEAFF

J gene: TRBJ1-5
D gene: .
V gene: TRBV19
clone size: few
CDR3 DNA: TGTGCCACTACGGGGTATAGCAATCAGCCCCAGCATTTT
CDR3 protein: CATTGYSNQPQHF

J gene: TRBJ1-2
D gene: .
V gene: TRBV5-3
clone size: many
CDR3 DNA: TGTGCCAGAAGCTTGTCGCACAGAAGACCTCCTAACTATGGCTACACCTTC
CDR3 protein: CARSLSHRRPPNYGYTF

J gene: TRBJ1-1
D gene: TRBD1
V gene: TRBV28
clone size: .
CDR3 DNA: TGTGCCAGCAGTTCTACAGGGGTTCCGAGGGGGGCTTTCTTT
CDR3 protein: CASSSTGVPRGAFF

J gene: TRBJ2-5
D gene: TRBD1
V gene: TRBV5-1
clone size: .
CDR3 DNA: TGCGCCAGCAGCTTGGAGGGACAGGAGACCCAGTACTTC
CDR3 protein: CASSLEGQETQYF

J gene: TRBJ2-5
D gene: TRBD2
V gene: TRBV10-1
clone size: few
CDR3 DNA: TGCGCCAGCAGTGCAGGGACTAGGGTTGCGACCCAGTACTTC
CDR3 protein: CASSAGTRVATQYF

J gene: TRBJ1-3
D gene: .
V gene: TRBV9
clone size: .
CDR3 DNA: TGTGCCAGCAGCGCCGACACCGCCCGCACCATATATTTT
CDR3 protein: CASSADTARTIYF

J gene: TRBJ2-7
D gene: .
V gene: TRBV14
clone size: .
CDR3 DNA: TGTGCCAGCAGCCAAGATTGGGGCAGGACGATCTCCTACGAGCAGTACTTC
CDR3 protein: CASSQDWGRTISYEQYF

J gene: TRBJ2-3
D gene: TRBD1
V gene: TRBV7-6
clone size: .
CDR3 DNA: TGTGCCAGCAGCTTGAATCCTCTAACCCCAGGGGGCATCGATACGCAGTATTTT
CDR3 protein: CASSLNPLTPGGIDTQYF

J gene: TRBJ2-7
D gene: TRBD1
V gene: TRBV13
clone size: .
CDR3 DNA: TGTGCCAGCAGCCTCAGGGGGTTAGACGAGCAGTACTTC
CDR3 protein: CASSLRGLDEQYF

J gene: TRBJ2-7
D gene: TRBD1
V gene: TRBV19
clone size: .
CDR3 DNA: TGTGCCAGTAGTTACAGGACAGGGAGAGAGCAGTACTTC
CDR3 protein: CASSYRTGREQYF

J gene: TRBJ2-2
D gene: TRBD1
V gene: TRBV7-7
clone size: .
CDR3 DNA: TGTGCTAGCAGCCGGAGGACAGGGGGCACCGGGGAGCTGTTTTTT
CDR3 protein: CASSRRTGGTGELFF

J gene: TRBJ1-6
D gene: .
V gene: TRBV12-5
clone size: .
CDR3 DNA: TGTGCTAGTCAGACAGTTCCAAATTCACCCCTCCACTTT
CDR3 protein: CASQTVPNSPLHF

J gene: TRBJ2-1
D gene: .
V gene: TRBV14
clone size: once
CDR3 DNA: TGTGCCAGCAGCCAAGTAGGGGCCAATGAGCAGTTCTTC
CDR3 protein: CASSQVGANEQFF

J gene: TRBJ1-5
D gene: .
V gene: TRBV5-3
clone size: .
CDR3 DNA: TGTGCCAGAAGCCCCAGAGGAAGCAATCAGCCCCAGCATTTT
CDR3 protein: CARSPRGSNQPQHF

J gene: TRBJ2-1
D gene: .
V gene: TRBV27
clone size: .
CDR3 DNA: TGTGCCAGCAGTTCCGTATTGAGGGGGACGTCTGGCTCCTACAATGAGCAGTTCTTC
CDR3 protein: CASSSVLRGTSGSYNEQFF

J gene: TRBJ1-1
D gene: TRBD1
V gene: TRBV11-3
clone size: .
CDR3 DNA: TGTGCCAGCAGCTTAGGCGACAGGGGATCTTCTACTCGTGAAGCTTTCTTT
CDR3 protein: CASSLGDRGSSTREAFF

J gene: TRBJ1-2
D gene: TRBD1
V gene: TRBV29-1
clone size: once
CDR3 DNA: TGCATTGGAGGACAGGAAAACTATGGCTACACCTTC
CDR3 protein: CIGGQENYGYTF

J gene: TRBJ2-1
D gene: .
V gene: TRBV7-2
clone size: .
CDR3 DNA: TGTGCCAGCAGCTTGCTTGGCGGGATGACCTACAATGAGCAGTTCTTC
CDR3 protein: CASSLLGGMTYNEQFF

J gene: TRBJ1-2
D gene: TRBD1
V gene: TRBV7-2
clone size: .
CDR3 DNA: TGTGCCAGCAGACGGGACAGCTATGGCTACACCTTC
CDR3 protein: CASRRDSYGYTF

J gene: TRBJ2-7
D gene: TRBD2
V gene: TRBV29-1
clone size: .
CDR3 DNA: TGCAGCGTGGGACTAGCGGGAGGCGGGTACGAGCAGTACTTC
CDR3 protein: CSVGLAGGGYEQYF

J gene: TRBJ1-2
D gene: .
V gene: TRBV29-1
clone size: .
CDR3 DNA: TGCAGCGTTGGGACAACCCCTCCTTATGGCTACACCTTC
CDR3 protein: CSVGTTPPYGYTF

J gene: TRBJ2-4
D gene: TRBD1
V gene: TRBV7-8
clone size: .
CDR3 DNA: TGTGCCAGCAGCCCAGGGGGTACCAAAAACATTCAGTACTTC
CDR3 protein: CASSPGGTKNIQYF

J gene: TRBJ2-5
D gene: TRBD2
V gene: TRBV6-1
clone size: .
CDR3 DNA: TGTGCCAGCAGTGATGTGGGAGGACTAGCGGGGGCCAAGGAAGGGACCCAGTACTTC
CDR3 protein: CASSDVGGLAGAKEGTQYF

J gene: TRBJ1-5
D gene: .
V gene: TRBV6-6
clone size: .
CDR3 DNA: TGTGCCAGCAGTTACCAGGGTGATCAGCCCCAGCATTTT
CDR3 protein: CASSYQGDQPQHF

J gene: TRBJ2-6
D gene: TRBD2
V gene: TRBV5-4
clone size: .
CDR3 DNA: TGTGCCAGCTCCTGGGAGGGCCTAGGCTCTGGGGCCAACGTCCTGACTTTC
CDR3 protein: CASSWEGLGSGANVLTF